This TCR beta chain was recorded in a study of blood T cell repertoires in COVID-19. Background on the study: Specimens from acute and convalescent COVID-19 originated in the United States, Italy and Spain. T cells, B-cell-depleted T cells, or PBMCs supplied cDNA or gDNA.

Authors' analysis steps: Estimated nucleated cell counts came from reference gene primer amplification. TCRdb's table, derived via immunoSEQ multiplex PCR, lists solely in-frame clones and lacks some. The V and J calls and the clone size are those of that table, but D and trimming were determined from the DNA. The sample contains approximately 70,000 clones, approximately 86% of which appear only once. The sequence was obtained from a woman in her fifties or sixties with acute or convalescent COVID-19. The material sequenced was peripheral blood.

The CDR3 here is CASSLTRDRPSGANVLTF. The CDR3 DNA is TGTGCCAGCAGCTTAACCCGGGACAGACCCTCTGGGGCCAACGTCCTGACTTTC. The chain employs TRBV7-8 and TRBJ2-6, with 7 bases fitting TRBD1. CDR1 and CDR2 (germline): SGHVS, FQNEAQ. V shed 2 bases, J shed 0 bases, and the junction held 7 bases outside the gene matches. The CDR3 is 18 amino acids.